The TCR beta chain described here comes from a study of blood T cell repertoires in COVID-19. Method: immunoSEQ multiplex PCR; TCRdb's copy keeps in-frame clones and lacks some. The table records about 260,000 clones, more than 80% of them present only once. The CDR3 contains 14 residues. Losses at the gene ends were 1 base for V and 6 bases for J; bases not matched to a gene: 4. Per the germline V gene, CDR1 is MDHEN and CDR2 is SYDVKM. The sample taken for sequencing was PBMCs or T cells enriched from blood (not recorded which). The origin of this receptor is a man in his fifties who had been exposed to COVID-19. The V call is TRBV28, the J call TRBJ1-2; 8 bases line up with TRBD1. In DNA, the CDR3 is TGTGCCAGCAGTTTATACAGGGGGATAGATGGCTACACCTTC. Translating it yields CASSLYRGIDGYTF.